This TCR beta chain was sequenced for a study of neurological immune-mediated disorders. V was pared by 2 bases and J by 6 bases, with 17 bases between. CDR1 and CDR2 from the germline V gene are SGHVS and FQNEAQ. This CDR3 has 16 amino acids. This clonotype has at least ten counts. The study built unsorted libraries from 2 million PBMCs kept at -80 C. TCRdb called the 5' RACE reads again in MiXCR, with one record for every CDR3 protein. The sample includes 95,000 or so distinct CDR3 sequences, around 3.3% of them seen just once. This clonotype was obtained from a woman in her late teens or twenties with multiple sclerosis. This chain links TRBV7-8 with TRBJ1-5, with D possibly TRBD1 on 5 matching bases. The specimen was PBMCs. CDR3 amino acids: CASSLSSRDWGQPQHF. The CDR3 DNA is TGTGCCAGCAGCTTAAGTTCCAGGGACTGGGGTCAGCCCCAGCATTTT.